This entry lists 17 T cell receptor beta chains sequenced from one sample in a study of OX40 agonist ivuxolimab in advanced cancers. Assay used: immunoSEQ multiplex PCR; TCRdb lists only in-frame clones, some missing. The repertoire consists of tens of thousands of clones, with over 85% occurring once and the leading ten covering about 10%. The sequencing used CD4+ or CD8+ T cells sorted from blood, collected in a trial of the OX40 agonist ivuxolimab. Source of these receptors: an adult with an advanced solid tumor such as melanoma, head and neck, liver or kidney cancer.

This chain connects TRBV9 to TRBJ2-2, with 10 bases fitting TRBD2. With V trimmed by 4 bases and J by 4 bases, 7 bases remained unmatched. The CDR3 sequence is 16 residues long. Germline assignment: CDR1 SGDLS and CDR2 YYNGEE. The chain's CDR3 is CASSPQAGGITGELFF. The CDR3 DNA is TGTGCCAGCAGCCCGCAAGCGGGAGGGATCACCGGGGAGCTGTTTTTT.

V and J are TRBV10-3 and TRBJ1-4; D is ambiguous. The CDR3 covers 11 residues. Germline CDR1 is ENHRY and CDR2 is SYGVKD. Trimming removed 10 bases from V and 6 bases from J, with 9 bases in between. CDR3 sequence (DNA): TGTGCCACCGGAAGAGATGAAAAACTGTTTTTT. Amino acid sequence: CATGRDEKLFF.

The gene calls are TRBV27 and TRBJ2-1; no reliable D call. The V end lost 4 bases, the J end lost 7 bases, and 11 bases lay between the germline ends. The CDR3 spans 13 residues. The germline CDR1 and CDR2 sequences are MNHEY and SMNVEV (reference sequence). The CDR3 DNA reads as TGTGCCAGCAGTTACCCCCATTCGAATGAGCAGTTCTTC. Its protein product is CASSYPHSNEQFF.

The chain has TRBV14 and TRBJ1-2; TRBD1 aligns across 9 bases. The CDR3 runs to 16 residues. Germline V CDR1 and CDR2: SGHDN, FVKESK. V shed 4 bases, J shed 4 bases, and the junction held 10 bases outside the gene matches. CDR3 sequence (DNA): TGTGCCAGCAGCCTGGGACAGGGAACATGGCCCTATGGCTACACCTTC. Protein product: CASSLGQGTWPYGYTF.

The V and J genes are TRBV2 and TRBJ2-7; 12 nucleotides match TRBD2. V lost 5 bases to trimming and J lost 1 base; unmatched junction nucleotides: 6. CDR1 and CDR2 from the germline V gene are SNHLY and FYNNEI. The CDR3 is made up of 16 amino acids. The CDR3 DNA is TGTGCCAGCAGTCCTCGGACTAGCGGGATTTCCTACGAGCAGTACTTC. This codes for CASSPRTSGISYEQYF. Full variable domain (outside the CDR3, taken from reference TRBV2 and TRBJ2-7): EPEVTQTPSHQVTQMGQEVILRCVPISNHLYFYWYRQILGQKVEFLVSFYNNEISEKSEIFDDQFSVERPDGSNFTLKIRSTKLEDSAMYFCASSPRTSGISYEQYFGPGTRLTVT.

The chain links TRBV27 to TRBJ2-3; 8 bases align to TRBD2. The length of the CDR3 is 15 residues. Germline V lookup: CDR1 MNHEY, CDR2 SMNVEV (reference sequence). The V gene end was trimmed by 10 bases and the J gene end by 5 bases; junction bases not matched to a gene: 14. The CDR3 DNA reads as TGTGCCATCGGGAGGGCAGGCCCCGCGATAGATACGCAGTATTTT. This codes for CAIGRAGPAIDTQYF.

V is TRBV29-1 and J is TRBJ2-3, with D tentatively TRBD2 (6 bases). V was clipped by 5 bases and J by 2 bases, with 17 bases between them. The CDR3 covers 15 residues. Germline V lookup: CDR1 SQVTM, CDR2 ANQGSEA. CDR3: CSVFWGVLSTDTQYF. The CDR3 nucleotides read TGCAGCGTTTTTTGGGGGGTTTTATCCACAGATACGCAGTATTTT.

This clone appeared once. CDR3 DNA sequence: TGTGCTAGTGGTTTTAGTATGAACACTGAAGCTTTCTTT. Translation: CASGFSMNTEAFF. This chain uses TRBV12-5 with TRBJ1-1, with D unclear. Trimming pared 3 bases from V and 0 bases from J, leaving 5 bases between. This CDR3 has 13 amino acids. Per the germline V gene, CDR1 is LGHNT and CDR2 is FRNRAP.

The chain couples TRBV29-1 to TRBJ1-4; D is perhaps TRBD1 (5 bases). CDR1 SQVTM and CDR2 ANQGSEA come from the germline V gene. V was cut by 1 base and J by 7 bases, with 13 bases left in between. The CDR3 extends over 14 amino acids. The CDR3 coding sequence is TGCAGCGTTGAAGTACCCGGGACGTCTGAAAAACTGTTTTTT. Its translation: CSVEVPGTSEKLFF.

This clone has a single count. The V call is TRBV27, the J call TRBJ1-1; tentative D call: TRBD1 (6 bases). The CDR3 length is 15 residues. Trimming cost V 2 bases and J 0 bases, with 10 bases left between them. Germline V gene lookup returns CDR1 MNHEY and CDR2 SMNVEV (reference sequence). CDR3 region: CASSLRRGVNTEAFF. DNA of the CDR3: TGTGCCAGCAGTTTACGAAGGGGGGTGAACACTGAAGCTTTCTTT.

The chain recombines TRBV7-2 with TRBJ2-3, with D perhaps matching TRBD2 (6 bases). CDR1 and CDR2 from the germline V gene are SGHTA and FQGNSA. The length of the CDR3 is 13 residues. The V and J ends lost 3 bases and 4 bases respectively, with 8 bases between them. CDR3 bases: TGTGCCAGCAGCTTCTTAGCGGCAGATACGCAGTATTTT. Residues: CASSFLAADTQYF.

This clone was seen a handful of times. The chain couples TRBV4-2 to TRBJ1-1, with TRBD1 as a possible D gene (5 bases). Germline V lookup: CDR1 LGHNA, CDR2 YNFKEQ. V was trimmed by 5 bases and J by 5 bases, leaving 12 bases between them. The CDR3 loop spans 13 amino acids. DNA of the CDR3: TGTGCCAGCAGCTTGGACAATTGGACTGAAGCTTTCTTT. Encoded protein: CASSLDNWTEAFF.

The gene calls are TRBV11-2 and TRBJ2-7, with TRBD2 identical over 13 bases. V was pared by 4 bases and J by 1 base, with 10 bases of the junction left unmatched. From germline, CDR1 is SGHAT and CDR2 FQNNGV. This CDR3 has 18 residues. DNA of the CDR3: TGTGCCAGCAGCTCGAGATTTATGACTAGCGGGAGGTCCTACGAGCAGTACTTC. It encodes CASSSRFMTSGRSYEQYF.

The CDR3 region is CASSEYRGDNEQFF. The CDR3, as DNA: TGTGCCAGCAGTGAATACAGGGGCGACAATGAGCAGTTCTTC. The J gene is TRBJ2-1, the V gene TRBV25-1; possibly TRBD1 for D (6 bases). The ends were cut back, 0 bases at V and 5 bases at J, with 8 bases in the middle. The CDR3 runs 14 residues. Per germline, CDR1 MGHDK and CDR2 SYGVNS.

This chain uses TRBV2 with TRBJ2-3; 10 bases are shared with TRBD2. This CDR3 has 16 amino acids. Germline V gene data show CDR1 as SNHLY and CDR2 as FYNNEI. After removal of 1 base from V and 5 bases from J, the junction contained 6 bases not matched to a gene. The CDR3 reads CASSEGLAGVQDTQYF. CDR3 in DNA: TGTGCCAGCAGTGAAGGCCTAGCGGGAGTGCAAGATACGCAGTATTTT.

CDR3 nucleotide sequence: TGCGCCAGCAGCTTGGGGGTAGGAGGCTCCCATGGCTACACCTTC. This encodes CASSLGVGGSHGYTF. V is TRBV5-1 and J is TRBJ1-2; no reliable D call. Trimming removed 0 bases from V and 6 bases from J, with 15 bases in between. This CDR3 region has 15 residues. The germline gives CDR1 SGHRS, CDR2 YFSETQ.

V is TRBV4-2 and J is TRBJ2-7; D possibly uses TRBD1 or TRBD2 (6 bases each). The V gene's germline CDR1 is LGHNA and CDR2 YNFKEQ. Trimming cost V 0 bases and J 3 bases, with 15 bases left between them. The CDR3 runs to 16 residues. DNA for the CDR3: TGTGCCAGCAGCCAAGATCTGGGGGGCCAGGTCTACGAGCAGTACTTC. This gives the protein CASSQDLGGQVYEQYF.